Listed here is a single T cell receptor (beta chain). Its antigen is still unknown. As for time point: newly diagnosed, previously untreated cHL patient sample. TCRdb's table, derived via immunoSEQ multiplex PCR, lists solely in-frame clones and lacks some. The data contain fewer than 90,000 clones, over 85% of them singletons. CDR3 length equals 17 residues. V shed 2 bases, J shed 3 bases, and the junction held 13 bases outside the gene matches. Germline CDR1 and CDR2: KGHSH and LQKENI. This sample is part of a study of PD-1 blockade in classical Hodgkin lymphoma. Study-wide findings and caveats: There remain no defined causes for the repertoire differences, which possibly reflect disease activity or prior therapy.

The source material was peripheral blood mononuclear cells (PBMCs). This chain uses TRBV18 with TRBJ2-7; 7 bases line up with TRBD2. The source is a human donor with classical Hodgkin lymphoma. The CDR3 sequence: CASSPEPSSGRHYEQYF. CDR3 coding DNA: TGTGCCAGCTCACCAGAGCCTAGTAGCGGGCGACACTACGAGCAGTACTTC.